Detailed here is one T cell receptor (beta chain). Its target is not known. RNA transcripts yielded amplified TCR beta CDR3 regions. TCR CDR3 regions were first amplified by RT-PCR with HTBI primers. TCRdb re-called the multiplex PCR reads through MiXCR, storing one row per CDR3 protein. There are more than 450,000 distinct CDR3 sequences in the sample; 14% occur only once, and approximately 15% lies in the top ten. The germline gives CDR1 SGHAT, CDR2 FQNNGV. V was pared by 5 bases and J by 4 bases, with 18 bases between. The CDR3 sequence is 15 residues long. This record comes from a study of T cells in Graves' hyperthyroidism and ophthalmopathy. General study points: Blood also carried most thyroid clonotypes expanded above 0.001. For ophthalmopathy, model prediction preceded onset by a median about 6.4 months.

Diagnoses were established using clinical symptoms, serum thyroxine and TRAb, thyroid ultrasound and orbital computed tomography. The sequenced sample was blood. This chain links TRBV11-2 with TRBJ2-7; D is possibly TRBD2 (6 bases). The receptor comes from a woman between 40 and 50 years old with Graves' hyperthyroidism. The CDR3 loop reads CASSPRGGRMYEQYF. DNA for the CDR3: TGTGCCAGCAGCCCCCGGGGAGGAAGGATGTACGAGCAGTACTTC.